The 19 T cell receptor beta chains presented below share a single source sample, sequenced in a study of monozygotic twins with inflammatory bowel disease. No DNA is given; TCRdb re-called the 5' RACE reads and lists each CDR3 protein once. Reported are about 200,000 distinct CDR3 sequences; the ten largest clones contain 7.7%. Source material: blood. Receptors originate from a human donor with ulcerative colitis or Crohn's disease, or a healthy co-twin of an affected twin (not recorded which).

The chain links TRBV7-3 to TRBJ2-3; TCRdb calls TRBD1, which cannot be checked without DNA. This CDR3 contains 13 residues. Looked up from germline, CDR1 is SGHTA and CDR2 is FQGTGA. CDR3 protein: CASSYQTGDTQYF.

The chain is built from TRBV29-1 and TRBJ2-7; the TCRdb call, TRBD1, lacks DNA for checking. The CDR3 consists of 12 residues. Germline-derived CDR1 and CDR2 are SQVTM and ANQGSEA. The CDR3 sequence: CSGRTQGGEQYF.

The chain uses TRBV20-1 and TRBJ2-7; TCRdb's D call, TRBD1, is unchecked because there is no DNA. The length of the CDR3 is 13 residues. Germline V gene sequence: CDR1 DFQATT, CDR2 SNEGSKA (reference sequence). CDR3 loop: CSASPGPSYEQYF.

The chain links TRBV6-1 to TRBJ2-4; the D call of TRBD1 rests on TCRdb alone, since no DNA is present to check it. Germline V gene sequence: CDR1 MNHNS, CDR2 SASEGT. This CDR3 region has 14 residues. CDR3 sequence reads: CASSEGQVKNIQYF.

The chain uses TRBV20-1 and TRBJ2-7; checking the TCRdb D call of TRBD2 is not possible without DNA. Germline loops: CDR1 DFQATT, CDR2 SNEGSKA (reference sequence). CDR3 length: 12 residues. CDR3 loop: CSAGRVRISGYF.

The genes are TRBV20-1 and TRBJ1-1. From germline, CDR1 is DFQATT and CDR2 SNEGSKA (reference sequence). The CDR3 extends over 14 amino acids. The CDR3 here is CSARLGGGVTEAFF.

The rearrangement joins TRBV5-1 to TRBJ2-3; TCRdb names TRBD1, which stays unverified in the absence of DNA. The CDR3 spans 14 residues. Looked up from germline, CDR1 is SGHRS and CDR2 is YFSETQ. The CDR3 region is CASSLEGGVDTQYF.

This sequence joins TRBV7-7 and TRBJ2-5; no DNA is available, so the TRBD1 call from TCRdb remains unchecked. CDR3 size: 15 residues. Germline-derived CDR1 and CDR2 are SSHAT and FNYEAQ (reference sequence). CDR3 sequence reads: CASSLAHWGGETQYF.

V and J are TRBV30 and TRBJ2-3; TCRdb calls TRBD1, which cannot be checked without DNA. The CDR3 contains 11 residues. Germline assignment: CDR1 GTSNPN and CDR2 SVGIG (reference sequence). This chain's CDR3 is CAWETGDTQYF.

This chain connects TRBV5-1 to TRBJ2-1; TCRdb's D gene call, TRBD2, goes unchecked for lack of DNA. The CDR3 has 14 residues. From germline, CDR1 is SGHRS and CDR2 YFSETQ. CDR3 in amino acids: CASSEIRPGDEQFF.

The rearrangement links TRBV3-1 to TRBJ1-2; lacking DNA, the TRBD1 call made by TCRdb goes unchecked. Germline V CDR1 and CDR2: LGHDT, YNNKEL (reference sequence). The CDR3 covers 17 residues. Here the CDR3 reads CASSGGTGGSYYYGYTF.

The rearrangement links TRBV6-5 to TRBJ1-1. Germline-derived CDR1 and CDR2 are MNHEY and SVGAGI. CDR3 size: 15 residues. This chain's CDR3 is CASSYASSMNTEAFF.

The chain is built from TRBV7-3 and TRBJ2-1; TCRdb names TRBD1, which stays unverified in the absence of DNA. The CDR3 extends over 14 amino acids. CDR1 is SGHTA, CDR2 FQGTGA, per germline. CDR3 protein: CASSLTGGSNEQFF.

The CDR3 region is CASSATGEGEKLFF. This chain links TRBV5-4 with TRBJ1-4; TCRdb selects TRBD1, and the lack of DNA leaves this call unchecked. CDR1 and CDR2 (germline): SGHNT, YYREEE (reference sequence). This CDR3 region has 14 residues.

The genes are TRBV3-1 and TRBJ1-1. Germline loops: CDR1 LGHDT, CDR2 YNNKEL (reference sequence). This CDR3 region has 14 residues. The CDR3 spells CASSQEQINTEAFF.

The chain has TRBV6-1 and TRBJ2-1; absent DNA, TCRdb's TRBD1 call cannot be checked. Looked up from germline, CDR1 is MNHNS and CDR2 is SASEGT. The CDR3 is 14 amino acids. This chain's CDR3 is CASKRTGLWNEQFF.

V is TRBV4-3 and J is TRBJ2-7; TCRdb reports TRBD1, a call that lacks DNA to check it against. The CDR3 covers 18 residues. Germline V gene data show CDR1 as LGHNA and CDR2 as YSLEER. The CDR3 spells CASSQELVAGAGSYEQYF.

This chain's CDR3 is CASSFQGGRNYNEQFF. The chain combines TRBV28 with TRBJ2-1; TCRdb names TRBD1, which stays unverified in the absence of DNA. Germline assignment: CDR1 MDHEN and CDR2 SYDVKM. This CDR3 comprises 16 residues.

V usage is TRBV7-2 and J usage is TRBJ1-2; TCRdb indicates TRBD1, and absent DNA this call remains unverified. CDR3 length: 17 amino acids. CDR1 SGHTA and CDR2 FQGNSA come from the germline V gene. The CDR3 reads CASSQRRDRGLVDGYTF.